This entry concerns a single TCR beta chain. This specimen belongs to a study of blood T cell repertoires in COVID-19. Overall study: The samples span acute and convalescent COVID-19 from the United States, Italy and Spain. Sources were T cells, B-cell-depleted T cells, or PBMCs; the material itself was cDNA or gDNA.

Original data processing: Quantification of nucleated cells was approximated via reference gene primer amplification. The data were produced by immunoSEQ multiplex PCR, yet TCRdb's version contains in-frame clones alone and is incomplete. V and J calls and clone size are given by that table; D and trimming were obtained from the DNA. This sample has nearly 100,000 clones, with about 80% found just once. V was shortened by 0 bases and J by 6 bases, with 6 bases between the two germline ends. Germline loops: CDR1 SGHDN, CDR2 FVKESK. The CDR3 contains 12 residues. Sequenced: peripheral blood. This receptor was obtained from a man aged 65 to 79 with acute or convalescent COVID-19. The chain has TRBV14 and TRBJ2-7; D is unresolved. DNA of the CDR3: TGTGCCAGCAGCCAAGACCGTTTCGAGCAGTACTTC. Translation: CASSQDRFEQYF.